This is a list of T cell receptor beta chains from one sample in a study of blood T cell repertoires in COVID-19. Assay used: immunoSEQ multiplex PCR; TCRdb lists only in-frame clones, some missing. This table has 200,000 to 250,000 clones, about 86% appearing once. The sequenced material came from peripheral blood. The source is a woman aged 50 to 60 with COVID-19, enrolled during active disease. Each CDR3 is given with its conserved first and last residue. The order of the fields is J gene, D gene, clone size, V gene, CDR3 DNA, CDR3 protein. D genes are given only for firm matches. Clone size is stated in some rows and not others, as once, few, many or a class when expanded.

>TRBJ2-3|NA|NA|TRBV27
TGTGCCAGCAGTTTAAGGGACTCTTACACAGATACGCAGTATTTT
CASSLRDSYTDTQYF
>TRBJ1-5|NA|NA|TRBV30
TGTGCCTGGGGGAGGGCTGGCCAGCCCCAGCATTTT
CAWGRAGQPQHF
>TRBJ1-5|NA|NA|TRBV2
TGTGCCAGCAGGGGAGATAGCAATCAGCCCCAGCATTTT
CASRGDSNQPQHF
>TRBJ2-4|NA|once|TRBV5-6
TGTGCCAGCAGCTTGATATGGTCGGGGGCCAAAAACATTCAGTACTTC
CASSLIWSGAKNIQYF
>TRBJ1-1|NA|NA|TRBV2
TGTGCCAGCAGTAAACTCAGTAGGTCAGGACAGCATGAAGCTTTCTTT
CASSKLSRSGQHEAFF
>TRBJ2-5|TRBD2|once|TRBV10-1
TGCGCCAGCAGTCCGGGACTAGCGGACCAAGAGACCCAGTACTTC
CASSPGLADQETQYF
>TRBJ1-2|TRBD1|NA|TRBV6-5
TGTGCCAGCAGTTCCCCAGACAGGGGAGGTGGCTACACCTTC
CASSSPDRGGGYTF
>TRBJ2-3|TRBD2|NA|TRBV19
TGTGCCAGTAAAGCGGGGGGACTAACTAGCACAGATACGCAGTATTTT
CASKAGGLTSTDTQYF
>TRBJ1-1|TRBD1|NA|TRBV5-1
TGCGCCAGCAGCCTCGGACAGGCCGGCACTGAAGCTTTCTTT
CASSLGQAGTEAFF
>TRBJ1-2|TRBD1|NA|TRBV24-1
TGTGCCACCAGCCAAGCCGGGACAGGGCTCTATGGCTACACCTTC
CATSQAGTGLYGYTF
>TRBJ1-2|TRBD1|NA|TRBV12-3/TRBV12-4
TGTGCCAGCAAGGAGGGGGCCTATGGCTACACCTTC
CASKEGAYGYTF
>TRBJ1-5|NA|NA|TRBV2
TGTGCCAGCAGTGCCCACAGGGACGGGGAGCCCCAGCATTTT
CASSAHRDGEPQHF
>TRBJ1-1|TRBD1|NA|TRBV5-1
TGCGCCAGCAGCTTGATTGTGCAGGGGGCTACTGAAGCTTTCTTT
CASSLIVQGATEAFF
>TRBJ1-3|TRBD1|few|TRBV6-5
TGTGCCAGCACCATGCCTCGGGACAGGGTAAACACCATATATTTT
CASTMPRDRVNTIYF
>TRBJ1-1|TRBD1|NA|TRBV24-1
TGTGCCACCGGGGGACAGGGACGTTTTGAAGCTTTCTTT
CATGGQGRFEAFF
>TRBJ1-2|NA|once|TRBV21-1
TGTGCCAGCAGCAAAAATGGGCCAGCTACCAGCGGCTACACCTTC
CASSKNGPATSGYTF
>TRBJ2-1|NA|NA|TRBV21-1
TGTGCCAGCAGCGCCCACCCGGGGGGGGCAAGCTCCTACAATGAGCAGTTCTTC
CASSAHPGGASSYNEQFF
>TRBJ2-3|NA|NA|TRBV10-1
TGCGCCAGCAGTGATGTCGGGGTTGGAGATACGCAGTATTTT
CASSDVGVGDTQYF
>TRBJ2-3|TRBD2|NA|TRBV5-1
TGCGCCAGCAGCCCGACGCAGCGGGGGACCAACACAGATACGCAGTATTTT
CASSPTQRGTNTDTQYF
>TRBJ1-6|TRBD1|NA|TRBV29-1
TGCAGCGTTTTGACAGGGGCGGATTCACCCCTCCACTTT
CSVLTGADSPLHF
>TRBJ2-7|NA|NA|TRBV3-1/TRBV3-2
TGTGCCAGCAGCCAAGGGCCTCGTAACGAGCAGTACTTC
CASSQGPRNEQYF
>TRBJ2-5|TRBD1|NA|TRBV7-2
TGTGCCAGCAGCATGCGATCCGGGACAGGGACTACGCAGACCCAGTACTTC
CASSMRSGTGTTQTQYF
>TRBJ1-2|TRBD1|once|TRBV6-5
TGTGCCAGCAGTCCTCTGACAGGGGGATCCTATGGCTACACCTTC
CASSPLTGGSYGYTF
>TRBJ1-4|TRBD1|NA|TRBV7-9
TGTGCCAGCAGCCCACCAGGACAGGGGAATGAAAAACTGTTTTTT
CASSPPGQGNEKLFF
>TRBJ2-7|TRBD2|once|TRBV18
TGTGCCAGCTCACCACCTCGAGCGGGGGGAGACGAGCAGTACTTC
CASSPPRAGGDEQYF
>TRBJ2-4|NA|NA|TRBV13
TGTGCCAGCAGCTTAGGCCGTTCTGACAGAATAAACATTCAGTACTTC
CASSLGRSDRINIQYF
>TRBJ2-3|TRBD2|NA|TRBV5-1
TGCGCCAGCAGCTTGGATGCGGGGGGAAGCACAGATACGCAGTATTTT
CASSLDAGGSTDTQYF